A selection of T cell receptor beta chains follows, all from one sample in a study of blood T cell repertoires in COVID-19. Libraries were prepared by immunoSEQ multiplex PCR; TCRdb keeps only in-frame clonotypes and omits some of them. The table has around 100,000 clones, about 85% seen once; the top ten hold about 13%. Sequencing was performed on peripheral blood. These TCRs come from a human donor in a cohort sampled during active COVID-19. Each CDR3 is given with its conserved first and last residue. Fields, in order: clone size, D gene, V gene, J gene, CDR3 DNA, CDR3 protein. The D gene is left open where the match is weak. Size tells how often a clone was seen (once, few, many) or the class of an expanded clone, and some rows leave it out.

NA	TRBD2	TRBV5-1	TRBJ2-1	TGCGCCAGCAGCCCCGGACTAGCGGGGGGTAATGAGCAGTTCTTC	CASSPGLAGGNEQFF
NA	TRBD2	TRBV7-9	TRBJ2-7	TGTGCCAGCAGCTCGGGACTAGCGGGAGGATACGAGCAGTACTTC	CASSSGLAGGYEQYF
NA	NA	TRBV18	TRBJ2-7	TGTGCCAGCTCACCACCGCGAGGGTCGGCGGTCTCCTACGAGCAGTACTTC	CASSPPRGSAVSYEQYF
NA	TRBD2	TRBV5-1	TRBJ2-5	TGCGCCAGCGGAACCGGGACTAGCAGGGGAGAAGAGACCCAGTACTTC	CASGTGTSRGEETQYF
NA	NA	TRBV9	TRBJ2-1	TGTGCCAGCAGCGTAGGCGGGGCCACCGCTCACAATGAGCAGTTCTTC	CASSVGGATAHNEQFF
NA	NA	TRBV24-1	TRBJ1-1	TGTGCCCCCGATCCACCGGGACATATTAACACTGAAGCTTTCTTT	CAPDPPGHINTEAFF
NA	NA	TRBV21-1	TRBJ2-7	TGTGCCAGCAGGGCTAGCGGGAACTCCTACGAGCAGTACTTC	CASRASGNSYEQYF
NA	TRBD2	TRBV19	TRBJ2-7	TGTGCCAGTAGTTCTCGTATAGCGGGAGTCTCCTACGAGCAGTACTTC	CASSSRIAGVSYEQYF
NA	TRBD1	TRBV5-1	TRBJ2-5	TGCGCCAGCAGCGAAGGGACAGGGAAGGGGACCCAGTACTTC	CASSEGTGKGTQYF
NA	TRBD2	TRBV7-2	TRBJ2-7	TGTGCCAGCAGCTTAGTGCTTAGCGGGACGGGCGAGCAGTACTTC	CASSLVLSGTGEQYF
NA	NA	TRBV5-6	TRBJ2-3	TGTGCCAGCAGCGCCTCCGACATCACAGATACGCAGTATTTT	CASSASDITDTQYF
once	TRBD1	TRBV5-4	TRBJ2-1	TGTGCCAGCATGACAGGGGGCAGCTCCTACAATGAGCAGTTCTTC	CASMTGGSSYNEQFF
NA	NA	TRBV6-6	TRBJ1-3	TGTGCCAGCAGTTTTGAGGCTTTCTCTGGAAACACCATATATTTT	CASSFEAFSGNTIYF
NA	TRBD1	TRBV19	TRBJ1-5	TGTGCCAGTACCTCCGGGACAGGGGCTCATCAGCCCCAGCATTTT	CASTSGTGAHQPQHF
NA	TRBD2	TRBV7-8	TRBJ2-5	TGTGCCAGCAGCTTGGGGACTAGGACAGAGACCCAGTACTTC	CASSLGTRTETQYF
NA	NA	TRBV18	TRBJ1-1	TGTGCCAGCTCACCACCCTGGGGGGTGAACACTGAAGCTTTCTTT	CASSPPWGVNTEAFF